The 31 T cell receptor beta chains given below trace back to one sample, sequenced in a study of blood T cell repertoires in COVID-19. TCRdb's copy holds only in-frame clones and misses some; the assay was immunoSEQ multiplex PCR. In the table there are 20,000 to 25,000 clones, 75% to 95% of which are singletons. The sequencing input was peripheral blood. These receptors originate from a human donor in a cohort sampled during active COVID-19.

This clone was detected once. V usage is TRBV12-3 or TRBV12-4 and J usage is TRBJ1-2; no reliable D call. The CDR3 totals 11 residues. The V gene lost 3 bases and the J gene lost 8 bases, with 7 bases spanning the gap. The CDR3 protein is CASSFRGGYTF. The CDR3 nucleotides are TGTGCCAGCAGTTTTCGAGGGGGCTACACCTTC.

The CDR3 DNA reads as TGTGCCAGCAGCTTCATGGGCGGGAGTACAAGGAATGAGCAGTTCTTC. Its translation: CASSFMGGSTRNEQFF. The gene calls are TRBV5-6 and TRBJ2-1; TRBD2 matches at 7 bases. Losses at the gene ends were 2 bases for V and 7 bases for J; bases not matched to a gene: 12. Germline V gene sequence: CDR1 SGHDT, CDR2 YYEEEE. This CDR3 is built from 16 residues. Variable domain in full (rest from reference TRBV5-6 and TRBJ2-1): DAGVTQSPTHLIKTRGQQVTLRCSPKSGHDTVSWYQQALGQGPQFIFQYYEEEERQRGNFPDRFSGHQFPNYSSELNVNALLLGDSALYLCASSFMGGSTRNEQFFGPGTRLTVL.

The CDR3: CATSDRGLAGDRTQYF. The CDR3 nucleotides are TGTGCCACCAGTGACCGGGGACTAGCGGGAGATCGAACCCAGTACTTC. The V and J genes are TRBV24-1 and TRBJ2-5; 14 bases match TRBD2. This CDR3 has 16 residues. The V segment lost 4 bases and the J segment 8 bases; nucleotides outside the gene matches: 8. CDR1 is KGHDR and CDR2 is SFDVKD in the germline V gene.

The V and J genes are TRBV5-5 and TRBJ1-1; D is perhaps TRBD1 (6 bases). The length of the CDR3 is 15 residues. V lost 0 bases and J lost 5, with 14 bases in between. Germline CDR1 SGHKS, CDR2 YYEKEE (reference sequence). The CDR3 bases are TGTGCCAGCAGCTTGGACGGGGGGCGAGTTACTGAAGCTTTCTTT. Amino acid sequence: CASSLDGGRVTEAFF.

The CDR3 DNA is TGTGCCACCAGTGACCCGGGACAGGGTTCGAGTGACTATGGCTACACCTTC. Residues: CATSDPGQGSSDYGYTF. This chain connects TRBV24-1 to TRBJ1-2, with 9 bases aligning to TRBD1. There are 17 residues in the CDR3. The V and J ends lost 4 bases and 3 bases, in that order; junction bases with no gene match: 11. CDR1 is KGHDR and CDR2 is SFDVKD in the germline V gene.

The chain combines TRBV3-1 (or the pseudogene TRBV3-2) with TRBJ1-4; D call uncertain. Germline V gene data show CDR1 as LGHDT and CDR2 as YNNKEL (reference sequence). The CDR3 spans 12 residues. V was clipped by 5 bases and J by 8 bases, with 9 bases between them. The CDR3 protein is CASSFSREKLFF. As DNA, the CDR3 is TGTGCCAGCAGCTTCTCTCGGGAAAAACTGTTTTTT.

This clone came up a few times. The rearrangement links TRBV7-9 to TRBJ1-1, with unresolved D. From germline, CDR1 is SEHNR and CDR2 FQNEAQ (reference sequence). Trimming took off 2 bases at V and 0 bases at J, with 7 bases between the two ends. CDR3 length: 14 amino acids. This CDR3 is CASSLTEVNTEAFF. The CDR3 DNA reads TGTGCCAGCAGCTTAACGGAGGTGAACACTGAAGCTTTCTTT.

The table lists this clone with a few counts. The V call is TRBV18, the J call TRBJ1-1; TRBD1 matches 11 bases. There are 16 residues in the CDR3. Per the germline V gene, CDR1 is KGHSH and CDR2 is LQKENI. Losses at the gene ends were 5 bases for V and 0 bases for J; bases not matched to a gene: 5. CDR3 loop: CASSLGQGAMNTEAFF. Here the CDR3 DNA reads TGTGCCAGCTCATTAGGACAGGGGGCTATGAACACTGAAGCTTTCTTT.

The chain uses TRBV4-3 and TRBJ1-1, with TRBD1 as a possible D gene (5 bases). The CDR3 totals 16 residues. Germline V CDR1 and CDR2: LGHNA, YSLEER. The V end was cut by 6 bases, the J end by 2 bases, with 19 bases between. CDR3 sequence (DNA): TGCGCCAGCAGACGGTCCGGGAGGGGAGGAAACACTGAAGCTTTCTTT. Translated, it gives CASRRSGRGGNTEAFF.

V is TRBV5-6 and J is TRBJ1-2, with D perhaps TRBD1 (5 bases). The CDR3 totals 14 residues. With 4 bases removed from V and 3 bases from J, the gap between germline ends came to 13 bases. The germline CDR1 and CDR2 sequences are SGHDT and YYEEEE. The CDR3 loop is CASSTSGTDYGYTF. The DNA of the CDR3 is TGTGCCAGCAGCACTTCCGGGACTGACTATGGCTACACCTTC.

The chain uses TRBV28 and TRBJ1-2; unclear D gene. In germline, CDR1 is MDHEN, CDR2 SYDVKM. Trimming took off 5 bases at V and 5 bases at J, with 24 bases between the two ends. This CDR3 spans 17 amino acids. CDR3 region: CASSPGVPSWDGYGYTF. In DNA form, the CDR3 reads TGTGCCAGCAGTCCCGGGGTACCCTCTTGGGATGGATATGGCTACACCTTC.

The rearrangement links TRBV7-2 to TRBJ2-7; D not resolved. CDR1 and CDR2 (germline): SGHTA, FQGNSA. The germline V and J ends were trimmed by 3 bases and 3 bases, with 9 bases remaining between them. This CDR3 comprises 13 residues. The CDR3 loop is CASSLGRNYEQYF. As DNA, the CDR3 is TGTGCCAGCAGCTTGGGCCGTAACTACGAGCAGTACTTC.

The rearrangement joins TRBV7-2 to TRBJ1-4; D possibly corresponds to TRBD1 (5 bases). The CDR3 sequence is 18 residues long. Trimming pared 1 base from V and 5 bases from J, leaving 20 bases between. Germline V CDR1 and CDR2: SGHTA, FQGNSA. CDR3 coding DNA: TGTGCCAGCAGCTTAGGGCGGCAGGGAACACTGGGGAATGAAAAACTGTTTTTT. This sequence encodes CASSLGRQGTLGNEKLFF.

The chain links TRBV12-3 or TRBV12-4 to TRBJ1-2; 8 bases match TRBD1. The junction had 5 bases not matched to a gene; V was cut back by 6 bases and J by 8 bases. This CDR3 contains 12 residues. CDR3 nucleotide sequence: TGTGCCAGCAGGACAGGGGTCGGGGGCTACACCTTC. This translates into CASRTGVGGYTF.

The chain is built from TRBV7-8 and TRBJ2-7; weak D call: TRBD2 (6 bases). Trimming cost V 6 bases and J 6 bases, with 15 bases left between them. This CDR3 region has 13 residues. CDR1 SGHVS and CDR2 FQNEAQ come from the germline V gene. DNA of the CDR3: TGTGCCAGCAGAAGCGGAGGGAATACCGAGCAGTACTTC. Encoded protein: CASRSGGNTEQYF.

J is TRBJ2-1 and V is TRBV6-2 or TRBV6-3; 14 bases align to TRBD2. Germline CDR1 and CDR2: MNHEY and SVGEGT. The CDR3 sequence is 16 residues long. Losses at the gene ends were 2 bases for V and 3 bases for J; bases not matched to a gene: 0. The CDR3 loop reads CASSYGTSGGYNEQFF. The DNA for the CDR3 is TGTGCCAGCAGTTACGGGACTAGCGGGGGCTACAATGAGCAGTTCTTC.

The J gene is TRBJ1-2, the V gene TRBV30; maybe TRBD1 (5 bases). CDR3 length: 15 residues. The V gene's germline CDR1 is GTSNPN and CDR2 SVGIG (reference sequence). V was trimmed by 2 bases and J by 4 bases, leaving 17 bases between them. The DNA for the CDR3 is TGTGCCTGGAGTACTGGGGGGGGGTTTTTCTATGGCTACACCTTC. The encoded protein is CAWSTGGGFFYGYTF.

The CDR3: CASSPERVSGIQYF. Here the CDR3 DNA reads TGTGCCAGCTCACCAGAGAGGGTCTCGGGGATTCAGTACTTC. The rearrangement uses TRBV18 and TRBJ2-4; tentative D call: TRBD2 (5 bases). Germline V gene sequence: CDR1 KGHSH, CDR2 LQKENI. Trimming left V 2 bases short and J 10 bases short, with 15 bases between. The CDR3 is made up of 14 amino acids.

The chain is built from TRBV18 and TRBJ2-2; 11 nucleotides align to TRBD2. The CDR3 is made up of 16 amino acids. Germline CDR1 KGHSH, CDR2 LQKENI. J gave up 7 bases and V 3 bases, and 7 bases lay outside the gene matches. CDR3 loop: CASSPGTSGDGGELFF. The CDR3 DNA sequence: TGTGCCAGCTCACCTGGGACTAGCGGTGATGGCGGGGAGCTGTTTTTT.

The chain carries TRBV6-1 and TRBJ2-3, with D possibly being TRBD1 (6 bases). CDR1 is MNHNS and CDR2 is SASEGT in the germline V gene. Trimming took 2 bases from V and 5 from J, leaving 14 bases between them. This CDR3 has 15 residues. The CDR3 DNA follows: TGTGCCAGCAGTGAAACAGGGACCTACCTAGATACGCAGTATTTT. This sequence encodes CASSETGTYLDTQYF.

The chain couples TRBV18 to TRBJ2-2, with D unclear. Germline V lookup: CDR1 KGHSH, CDR2 LQKENI. V lost 4 bases to trimming and J lost 1 base, with 4 bases between them. The CDR3 loop spans 13 amino acids. CDR3: CASSLQNTGELFF. CDR3 nucleotide sequence: TGTGCCAGCTCACTACAGAACACCGGGGAGCTGTTTTTT.

The chain joins TRBV6-5 to TRBJ1-2; TRBD1 might be the D (5 bases). Deletions cut 8 bases from V and 6 bases from J, with 16 bases between. CDR1 MNHEY and CDR2 SVGAGI come from the germline V gene. The CDR3 contains 13 residues. CDR3 nucleotide sequence: TGTGCCAGCTACCGGGGGGGTGGGCATGGCTACACCTTC. Its protein is CASYRGGGHGYTF.

The V and J genes are TRBV28 and TRBJ2-1, with D maybe TRBD1 (5 bases). V was clipped by 5 bases and J by 8 bases, with 10 bases between them. Per germline, CDR1 MDHEN and CDR2 SYDVKM. The CDR3 contains 12 residues. The CDR3 region is CASSAGYHEQFF. The CDR3 nucleotides read TGTGCCAGCAGTGCAGGGTACCATGAGCAGTTCTTC.

The chain couples TRBV4-3 to TRBJ1-6; weak D call: TRBD1 (5 bases). The CDR3 runs to 15 residues. Germline CDR1 reads LGHNA; CDR2 reads YSLEER. Trimming left V 0 bases short and J 8 bases short, with 11 bases between. CDR3 in amino acids: CASSQDGGDDSPLHF. The DNA of the CDR3 is TGCGCCAGCAGCCAAGATGGAGGGGATGATTCACCCCTCCACTTT.

The rearrangement joins TRBV7-9 to TRBJ1-6, with 10 bases that match TRBD1. The CDR3 contains 17 residues. V was pared by 0 bases and J by 6 bases, with 5 bases of the junction left unmatched. In germline, CDR1 is SEHNR, CDR2 FQNEAQ (reference sequence). CDR3 protein: CASSLAGRDRGNSPLHF. CDR3 bases: TGTGCCAGCAGCTTAGCGGGGCGGGACAGGGGTAATTCACCCCTCCACTTT.

CDR3 protein: CASSAGQVNTEAFF. The CDR3 coding sequence is TGTGCCAGCAGCGCGGGACAGGTGAACACTGAAGCTTTCTTT. This rearrangement joins TRBV9 to TRBJ1-1; 8 bases map to TRBD1. Germline CDR1 is SGDLS and CDR2 is YYNGEE. The CDR3 totals 14 residues. Trimming cost V 3 bases and J 0 bases; bases outside gene matches: 1.

The V and J genes are TRBV4-3 and TRBJ2-5, with 7 nucleotides matching TRBD2. The CDR3 extends over 19 amino acids. From germline, CDR1 is LGHNA and CDR2 YSLEER. V gave up 1 base and J gave up 2 bases; unmatched junction bases: 16. The CDR3 DNA reads as TGCGCCAGCAGCCAAGGTTGGGGGGGTGACAGAACGGGGCAAGAGACCCAGTACTTC. Residues: CASSQGWGGDRTGQETQYF.

The chain employs TRBV12-5 and TRBJ2-5, with 10 bases matching TRBD2. CDR1 and CDR2 from the germline V gene are LGHNT and FRNRAP. With 0 bases clipped from V and 7 bases from J, the junction kept 11 bases outside the gene matches. The CDR3 has 17 residues. CDR3 sequence (DNA): TGTGCTAGTGGTTTGGTAAGCCTTAGCGGGAGGTTTGGGACCCAGTACTTC. Its protein product is CASGLVSLSGRFGTQYF.

The gene calls are TRBV5-1 and TRBJ1-1; D perhaps matches TRBD1 (6 bases). CDR1 SGHRS and CDR2 YFSETQ come from the germline V gene. Trimming pared 1 base from V and 2 bases from J, leaving 9 bases between. The CDR3 is 14 residues long. CDR3 nucleotide sequence: TGCGCCAGCAGCTTGTGGGACACCAACACTGAAGCTTTCTTT. This sequence encodes CASSLWDTNTEAFF.

This chain's CDR3 is CASSQSPQGALYNEQFF. The CDR3 region has the DNA TGTGCCAGCAGCCAAAGCCCCCAGGGGGCACTGTACAATGAGCAGTTCTTC. This rearrangement joins TRBV4-2 to TRBJ2-1; 8 positions match TRBD1. V trimming: 2 bases; J trimming: 4 bases; junction bases outside the gene matches: 10. From germline, CDR1 is LGHNA and CDR2 YNFKEQ. The CDR3 loop spans 17 amino acids.

About this clone itself: A read error may account for a junction end that differs from germline. The chain joins TRBV7-8 to TRBJ2-2, with unresolved D. Germline CDR1 and CDR2: SGHVS and FQNEAQ. The CDR3 loop spans 15 amino acids. The CDR3 region has the DNA TGTGCCAGCAGCTTAGGAGCAGCGAATACCGGGGAGCTGTTTTTT. This sequence encodes CASSLGAANTGELFF.